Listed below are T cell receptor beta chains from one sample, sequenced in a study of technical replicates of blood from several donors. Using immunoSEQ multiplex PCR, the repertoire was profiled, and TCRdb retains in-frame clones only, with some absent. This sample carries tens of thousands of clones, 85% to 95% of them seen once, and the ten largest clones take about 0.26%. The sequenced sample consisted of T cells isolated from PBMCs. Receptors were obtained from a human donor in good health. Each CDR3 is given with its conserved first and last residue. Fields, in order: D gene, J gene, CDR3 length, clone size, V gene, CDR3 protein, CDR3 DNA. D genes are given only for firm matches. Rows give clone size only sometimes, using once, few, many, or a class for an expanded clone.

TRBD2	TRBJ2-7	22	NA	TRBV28	CASSFSLLSSRLAGGALYEQYF	TGTGCCAGCAGTTTCAGTCTACTTTCGTCCCGACTAGCGGGAGGCGCCCTCTACGAGCAGTACTTC
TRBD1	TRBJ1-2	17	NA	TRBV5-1	CASSFLSRDRGDYGYTF	TGCGCCAGCAGCTTTCTGTCCCGGGACAGGGGTGACTATGGCTACACCTTC
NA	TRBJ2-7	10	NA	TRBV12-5	CASAYHEQYF	TGTGCTAGTGCGTATCACGAGCAGTACTTC
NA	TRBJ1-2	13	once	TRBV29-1	CSVESGWNYGYTF	TGCAGCGTTGAGTCGGGGTGGAACTATGGCTACACCTTC
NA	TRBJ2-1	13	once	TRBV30	CAWSVTRGREQFF	TGTGCCTGGAGTGTAACCAGGGGTCGGGAGCAGTTCTTC
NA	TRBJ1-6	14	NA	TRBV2	CASSGGSYNSPLHF	TGTGCCAGCAGTGGCGGCTCCTATAATTCACCCCTCCACTTT
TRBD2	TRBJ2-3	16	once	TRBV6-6	CASRAPPSGGQGTQYF	TGTGCCAGCAGAGCCCCCCCTAGCGGGGGGCAGGGTACGCAGTATTTT
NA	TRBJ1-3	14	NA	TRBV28	CASSALRAGNTIYF	TGTGCCAGCAGCGCCCTGCGGGCTGGAAACACCATATATTTT
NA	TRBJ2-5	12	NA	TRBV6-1	CASSEEQETQYF	TGTGCCAGCAGTGAGGAGCAAGAGACCCAGTACTTC
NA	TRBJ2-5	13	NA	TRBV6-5	CASTFDPAGTQYF	TGTGCCAGCACCTTCGACCCGGCGGGGACCCAGTACTTC
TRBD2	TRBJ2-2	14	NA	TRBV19	CASSILAGTGELFF	TGTGCCAGTAGTATTTTAGCGGGAACCGGGGAGCTGTTTTTT
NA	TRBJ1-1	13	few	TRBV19	CASSILGYTEAFF	TGTGCCAGTAGTATTCTAGGTTACACTGAAGCTTTCTTT
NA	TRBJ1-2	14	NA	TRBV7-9	CASSRDSANYGYTF	TGTGCCAGCAGCAGGGACTCAGCTAACTATGGCTACACCTTC
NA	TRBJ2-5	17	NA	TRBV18	CASSSRDRKIGPETQYF	TGTGCCAGCTCATCCAGGGATCGTAAGATTGGCCCAGAGACCCAGTACTTC
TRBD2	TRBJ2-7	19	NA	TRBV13	CASSSRTSGAFRSSYEQYF	TGTGCCAGCAGCTCCCGGACTAGCGGAGCCTTCAGGAGCTCCTACGAGCAGTACTTC
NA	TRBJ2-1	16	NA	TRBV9	CASSANPERVAHEQFF	TGTGCCAGCAGCGCCAATCCCGAGCGGGTTGCACATGAGCAGTTCTTC
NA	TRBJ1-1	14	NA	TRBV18	CASSSIAPNTEAFF	TGTGCCAGCTCATCTATCGCTCCGAACACTGAAGCTTTCTTT
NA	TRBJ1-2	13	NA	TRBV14	CASSQGGVYGYTF	TGTGCCAGCAGCCAAGGCGGTGTCTATGGCTACACCTTC
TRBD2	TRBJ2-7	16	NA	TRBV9	CASSVEGLAGGDEQYF	TGTGCCAGCAGCGTAGAGGGACTAGCGGGAGGTGACGAGCAGTACTTC
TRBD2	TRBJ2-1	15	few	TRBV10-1	CASSLGTSGVNEQFF	TGCGCCAGCAGTCTTGGGACTAGCGGGGTCAATGAGCAGTTCTTC
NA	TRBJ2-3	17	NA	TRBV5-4	CASSTTEGAGFGDTQYF	TGTGCCAGCAGCACCACCGAAGGTGCGGGATTTGGGGATACGCAGTATTTT
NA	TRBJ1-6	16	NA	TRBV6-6	CASSFNRAVVNSPLHF	TGTGCCAGCAGCTTCAACAGGGCAGTGGTTAATTCACCCCTCCACTTT
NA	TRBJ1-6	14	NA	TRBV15	CATSRDRNNSPLHF	TGTGCCACCAGCAGAGACAGGAATAATTCACCCCTCCACTTT
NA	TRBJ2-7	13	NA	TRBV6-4	CASTRSRINEQYF	TGTGCCAGCACCAGATCTAGGATAAACGAGCAGTACTTC
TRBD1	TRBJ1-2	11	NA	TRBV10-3	CAIRGQGALAF	TGTGCCATCAGGGGACAGGGGGCTCTTGCCTTC
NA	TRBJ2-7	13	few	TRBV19	CASSGELVHEQYF	TGTGCCAGTAGTGGGGAACTAGTCCACGAGCAGTACTTC
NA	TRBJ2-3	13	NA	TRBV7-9	CASSFPGVDTQYF	TGTGCCAGCAGCTTCCCAGGGGTGGATACGCAGTATTTT
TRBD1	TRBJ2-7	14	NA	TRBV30	CAWADRVLNYEQYF	TGTGCCTGGGCCGACAGGGTGTTGAATTACGAGCAGTACTTC
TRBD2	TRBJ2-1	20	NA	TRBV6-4	CATRGTGQGRTSGSYNEQFF	TGTGCCACCCGGGGGACGGGACAGGGAAGGACTAGCGGGAGTTACAATGAGCAGTTCTTC
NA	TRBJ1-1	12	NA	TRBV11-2	CASSFLAAEAFF	TGTGCCAGCAGCTTTTTAGCAGCTGAAGCTTTCTTT
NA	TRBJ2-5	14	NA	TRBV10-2	CASSVRQGQETQYF	TGCGCCAGCAGTGTCCGGCAGGGCCAAGAGACCCAGTACTTC
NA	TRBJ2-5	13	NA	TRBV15	CATSRAREETQYF	TGTGCCACCAGCAGAGCACGGGAAGAGACCCAGTACTTC